Listed below are T cell receptor beta chains from one sample, sequenced in a study of cytomegalovirus exposure and HLA in healthy donors. Assay: immunoSEQ multiplex PCR; the TCRdb copy retains only in-frame clones and omits some. The sample's table shows fewer than 150,000 clones. Sequenced material: PBMCs. These receptors all come from an older woman in good health and CMV-seronegative. Both conserved end residues are part of each CDR3. A D gene is named only where the DNA matches it firmly.

d_gene: NA; v_gene: TRBV7-2; j_gene: TRBJ2-5; CDR3aa: CASRGGQNQETQYF; CDR3nt: TGTGCCAGCAGGGGGGGACAGAACCAAGAGACCCAGTACTTC
d_gene: TRBD1; v_gene: TRBV2; j_gene: TRBJ1-1; CDR3aa: CASSRGQGNTEAFF; CDR3nt: TGTGCCAGCAGCCGGGGACAGGGGAACACTGAAGCTTTCTTT
d_gene: NA; v_gene: TRBV14; j_gene: TRBJ2-1; CDR3aa: CASSQDWGPYNEQFF; CDR3nt: TGTGCCAGCAGCCAAGATTGGGGCCCTTACAATGAGCAGTTCTTC
d_gene: NA; v_gene: TRBV21-1; j_gene: TRBJ1-6; CDR3aa: CASSKAPASGREGHF; CDR3nt: TGTGCCAGCAGCAAGGCCCCCGCCTCCGGGAGGGAAGGGCACTTT
d_gene: TRBD2; v_gene: TRBV7-9; j_gene: TRBJ2-2; CDR3aa: CASSSGLAATGELFF; CDR3nt: TGTGCCAGCAGTTCGGGACTAGCGGCTACCGGGGAGCTGTTTTTT
d_gene: NA; v_gene: TRBV29-1; j_gene: TRBJ1-3; CDR3aa: CSVVRDGTGNTIYF; CDR3nt: TGCAGCGTGGTCAGGGATGGCACTGGAAACACCATATATTTT
d_gene: NA; v_gene: TRBV7-6; j_gene: TRBJ1-3; CDR3aa: CASSPQQGTMNSGNTIYF; CDR3nt: TGTGCCAGCAGCCCGCAGCAGGGGACGATGAACTCTGGAAACACCATATATTTT
d_gene: TRBD1; v_gene: TRBV5-1; j_gene: TRBJ1-5; CDR3aa: CASSQDGTDNQPQHF; CDR3nt: TGCGCCAGCAGCCAGGACGGGACAGACAATCAGCCCCAGCATTTT
d_gene: NA; v_gene: TRBV11-2; j_gene: TRBJ1-1; CDR3aa: CASRPGLRDEAFF; CDR3nt: TGTGCCAGCAGGCCGGGACTTCGGGATGAAGCTTTCTTT
d_gene: TRBD2; v_gene: TRBV12-5; j_gene: TRBJ2-3; CDR3aa: CASGSRGRTSPGTDTQYF; CDR3nt: TGTGCTAGTGGTTCTCGAGGACGGACTAGCCCTGGCACAGATACGCAGTATTTT
d_gene: TRBD1; v_gene: TRBV6-1; j_gene: TRBJ2-3; CDR3aa: CASRDRATRDTQYF; CDR3nt: TGTGCCAGCAGAGACAGGGCAACAAGAGATACGCAGTATTTT
d_gene: TRBD2; v_gene: TRBV27; j_gene: TRBJ2-1; CDR3aa: CASSQLAFGYNEQFF; CDR3nt: TGTGCCAGCAGCCAACTAGCGTTCGGCTACAATGAGCAGTTCTTC
d_gene: NA; v_gene: TRBV19; j_gene: TRBJ1-1; CDR3aa: CASTQRQGATEAFF; CDR3nt: TGTGCCAGTACCCAGAGGCAGGGTGCCACTGAAGCTTTCTTT
d_gene: NA; v_gene: TRBV28; j_gene: TRBJ1-2; CDR3aa: CASSPGFGYTF; CDR3nt: TGTGCCAGCAGCCCAGGGTTTGGCTACACCTTC
d_gene: NA; v_gene: TRBV30; j_gene: TRBJ1-1; CDR3aa: CAWGGVNTEAFF; CDR3nt: TGTGCCTGGGGGGGGGTGAACACTGAAGCTTTCTTT
d_gene: NA; v_gene: TRBV7-3; j_gene: TRBJ1-4; CDR3aa: CASSETGSTNEKLFF; CDR3nt: TGTGCCAGCAGCGAAACAGGTTCAACTAATGAAAAACTGTTTTTT
d_gene: NA; v_gene: TRBV2; j_gene: TRBJ1-6; CDR3aa: CASSDALFSPLHF; CDR3nt: TGTGCCAGCAGTGATGCGTTATTCTCACCCCTCCACTTT
d_gene: NA; v_gene: TRBV30; j_gene: TRBJ1-3; CDR3aa: CAWSGGSSGNTIYF; CDR3nt: TGTGCCTGGAGTGGTGGGAGCTCTGGAAACACCATATATTTT
d_gene: NA; v_gene: TRBV6-4; j_gene: TRBJ2-1; CDR3aa: CASSDTASVRYNEQFF; CDR3nt: TGTGCCAGCAGTGACACTGCTAGCGTGCGGTACAATGAGCAGTTCTTC
d_gene: TRBD1; v_gene: TRBV5-1; j_gene: TRBJ1-2; CDR3aa: CASSFYGDNRDRGQGNYGYTF; CDR3nt: TGCGCCAGCAGCTTTTATGGAGACAACCGGGACAGGGGGCAAGGGAACTATGGCTACACCTTC
d_gene: NA; v_gene: TRBV5-1; j_gene: TRBJ2-2; CDR3aa: CASFQGGKNTGELFF; CDR3nt: TGCGCCAGCTTCCAGGGGGGAAAGAACACCGGGGAGCTGTTTTTT
d_gene: NA; v_gene: TRBV5-6; j_gene: TRBJ2-3; CDR3aa: CASSVPGTSPFGTDTQYF; CDR3nt: TGTGCCAGCAGCGTCCCCGGGACTTCGCCCTTCGGCACAGATACGCAGTATTTT
d_gene: NA; v_gene: TRBV20-1; j_gene: TRBJ2-5; CDR3aa: CSAMGRETQYF; CDR3nt: TGCAGTGCTATGGGGCGAGAGACCCAGTACTTC
d_gene: TRBD2; v_gene: TRBV9; j_gene: TRBJ2-2; CDR3aa: CASSVIGPGGTGELFF; CDR3nt: TGTGCCAGCAGCGTAATTGGACCGGGGGGAACCGGGGAGCTGTTTTTT
d_gene: NA; v_gene: TRBV28; j_gene: TRBJ1-4; CDR3aa: CASSFGGGEKLFF; CDR3nt: TGTGCCAGCAGTTTTGGGGGCGGTGAAAAACTGTTTTTT
d_gene: NA; v_gene: TRBV27; j_gene: TRBJ1-6; CDR3aa: CASRVGTNSPLHF; CDR3nt: TGTGCCAGCAGGGTAGGGACAAATTCACCCCTCCACTTT
d_gene: NA; v_gene: TRBV9; j_gene: TRBJ1-1; CDR3aa: CASSLGWNTEAFF; CDR3nt: TGTGCCAGCAGCCTCGGTTGGAACACTGAAGCTTTCTTT
d_gene: NA; v_gene: TRBV6-5; j_gene: TRBJ1-2; CDR3aa: CASRRQDYGYTF; CDR3nt: TGTGCCAGCAGGAGACAAGACTATGGCTACACCTTC